Listed here is a single TCR beta chain. What it binds is unknown. The sample is drawn from a study of T cell repertoires in cytomegalovirus infection. About the study: CMV epitopes that were recently identified and HLA-C-restricted were used alongside well-studied HLA-B-restricted ones. Broader study findings: What dominated the ex vivo response were HLA-C-restricted CMV-specific TCR beta clonotypes.

V trimming: 5 bases; J trimming: 8 bases; junction bases outside the gene matches: 6. Per germline, CDR1 SGHVS and CDR2 FQNEAQ. The CDR3 sequence is 14 residues long. TCRdb recomputed calls from the reads with MiXCR, one row per CDR3 protein. Among around 340,000 distinct CDR3 sequences listed, just under 30% were seen once. The receptor comes from a human donor in good health (CMV status not recorded). Some clones in this sample may be carry-over from other donors' samples. The chain links TRBV7-8 to TRBJ1-6, with TRBD1 matching 7 bases. The sequenced sample was cultured PBMCs, obtained from culture after CMV antigen stimulation. CDR3: CASSQGDPYSPLHF. As DNA, the CDR3 is TGTGCCAGCAGCCAGGGGGACCCGTATTCACCCCTCCACTTT.